What follows are 6 T cell receptor beta chains derived from one specimen sequenced in a study of identical twins. Each CDR3 protein gets one entry after TCRdb re-called the 5' RACE reads with MiXCR. The table lists about 450,000 distinct CDR3 sequences, roughly 18% of them singletons. The sample comprised naive T cells sorted from blood. The receptors shown here come from a middle-aged man in good health.

The chain is built from TRBV18 and TRBJ2-2; D may be TRBD1 (5 bases). V dropped 2 bases and J dropped 5 bases, with 12 bases sitting between them. Germline loops: CDR1 KGHSH, CDR2 LQKENI. This CDR3 contains 15 residues. The CDR3 region has the DNA TGTGCCAGCTCACCATCAGGGTTCGTAACCGGGGAGCTGTTTTTT. Its translation: CASSPSGFVTGELFF. The variable domain in full, completed from reference TRBV18 and TRBJ2-2, reads NAGVMQNPRHLVRRRGQEARLRCSPMKGHSHVYWYRQLPEEGLKFMVYLQKENIIDESGMPKERFSAEFPKEGPSILRIQQVVRGDSAAYFCASSPSGFVTGELFFGEGSRLTVL.

This clonotype was counted only a few times. This chain joins TRBV12-3 or TRBV12-4 and TRBJ2-5; D is tentatively TRBD1 or TRBD2 (7 bases each). V dropped 5 bases and J dropped 4 bases, with 17 bases sitting between them. CDR3 length: 15 amino acids. CDR3 protein: CASSPGQGGRETQYF. The CDR3 DNA reads as TGTGCCAGCAGTCCTGGTCAGGGGGGGCGAGAGACCCAGTACTTC.

In this sample, this clonotype turned up a few times. V is TRBV20-1 and J is TRBJ1-3; perhaps TRBD1 as D (5 bases). The CDR3 sequence is 16 residues long. V was trimmed by 4 bases and J by 0 bases, leaving 16 bases between them. CDR1 and CDR2 (germline): DFQATT, SNEGSKA (reference sequence). CDR3 nucleotides: TGCAGTGCTACTCTGAGTTCCAGGGACTCTGGAAACACCATATATTTT. Its translation is CSATLSSRDSGNTIYF.

CDR3 loop: CSARGRTSGLSSYEQYF. In DNA form, the CDR3 reads TGCAGTGCTAGGGGGCGGACTAGCGGACTATCATCCTACGAGCAGTACTTC. V usage is TRBV20-1 and J usage is TRBJ2-7; 10 bases agree with TRBD2. Germline CDR1 reads DFQATT; CDR2 reads SNEGSKA (reference sequence). V gave up 3 bases and J gave up 1 base; unmatched junction bases: 12. The CDR3 sequence is 17 residues long.

Many counts were recorded for this clonotype. The V call is TRBV30, the J call TRBJ2-7; D is possibly TRBD1 (6 bases). The germline V gene has CDR1 GTSNPN and CDR2 SVGIG (reference sequence). Deletions cut 2 bases from V and 7 bases from J, with 21 bases between. The CDR3 runs 15 residues. DNA of the CDR3: TGTGCCTGGAGTACCGGGACATCGATTATAGGGGAGCAGTACTTC. This gives the protein CAWSTGTSIIGEQYF.

This sequence joins TRBV6-1 and TRBJ2-7, with 8 bases lining up with TRBD2. This CDR3 is built from 14 residues. The V and J ends lost 7 bases and 2 bases, in that order; junction bases with no gene match: 7. In germline, CDR1 is MNHNS, CDR2 SASEGT. In nucleotides, the CDR3 is TGTGCCAGCACCAAGGTAGCGGGACCCTACGAGCAGTACTTC. Translation: CASTKVAGPYEQYF.